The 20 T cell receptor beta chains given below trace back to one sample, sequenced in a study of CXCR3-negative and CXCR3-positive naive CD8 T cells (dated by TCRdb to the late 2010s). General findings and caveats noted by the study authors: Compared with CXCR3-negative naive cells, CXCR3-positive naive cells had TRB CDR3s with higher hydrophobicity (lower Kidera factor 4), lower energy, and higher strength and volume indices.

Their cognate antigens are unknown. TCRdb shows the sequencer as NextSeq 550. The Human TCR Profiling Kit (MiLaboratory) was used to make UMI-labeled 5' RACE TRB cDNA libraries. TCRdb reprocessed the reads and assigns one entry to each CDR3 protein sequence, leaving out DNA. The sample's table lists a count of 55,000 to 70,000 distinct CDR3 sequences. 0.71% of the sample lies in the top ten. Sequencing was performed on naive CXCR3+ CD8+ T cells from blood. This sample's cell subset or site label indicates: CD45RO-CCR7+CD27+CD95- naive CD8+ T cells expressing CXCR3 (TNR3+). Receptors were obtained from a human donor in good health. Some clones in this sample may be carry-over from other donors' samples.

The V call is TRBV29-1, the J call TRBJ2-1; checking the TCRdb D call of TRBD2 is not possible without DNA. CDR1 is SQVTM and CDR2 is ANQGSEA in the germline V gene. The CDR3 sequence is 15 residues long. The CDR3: CSVDGAGEYYNEQFF.

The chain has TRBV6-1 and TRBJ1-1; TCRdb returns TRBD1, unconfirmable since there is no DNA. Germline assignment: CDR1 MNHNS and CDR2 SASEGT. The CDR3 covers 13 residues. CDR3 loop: CASSQGVGTEAFF.

This chain's CDR3 is CASSYLADRGHGNQPQHF. The chain combines TRBV6-6 with TRBJ1-5; the TRBD1 assignment by TCRdb is unverifiable without DNA. Germline V gene sequence: CDR1 MNHNY, CDR2 SVGAGI (reference sequence). This CDR3 comprises 18 residues.

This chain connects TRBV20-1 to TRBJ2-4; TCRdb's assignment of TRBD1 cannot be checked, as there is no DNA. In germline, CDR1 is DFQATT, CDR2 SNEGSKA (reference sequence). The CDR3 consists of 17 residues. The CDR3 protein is CSARDFGQTLAKNIQYF.

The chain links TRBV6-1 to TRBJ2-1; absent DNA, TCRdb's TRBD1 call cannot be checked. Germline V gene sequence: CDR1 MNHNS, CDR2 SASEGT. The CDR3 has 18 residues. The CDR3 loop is CASSEEQDLRGVYNEQFF.

CDR3 residues: CASSQEGRLAGPSYEQYF. The rearrangement joins TRBV4-3 to TRBJ2-7; without DNA, the TCRdb call of TRBD2 cannot be checked. CDR1 and CDR2 from the germline V gene are LGHNA and YSLEER. The CDR3 covers 18 residues.

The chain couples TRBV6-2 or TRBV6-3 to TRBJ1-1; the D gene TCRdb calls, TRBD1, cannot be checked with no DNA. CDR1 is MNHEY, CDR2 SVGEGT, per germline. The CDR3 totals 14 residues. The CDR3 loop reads CASTLAGGVPEAFF.

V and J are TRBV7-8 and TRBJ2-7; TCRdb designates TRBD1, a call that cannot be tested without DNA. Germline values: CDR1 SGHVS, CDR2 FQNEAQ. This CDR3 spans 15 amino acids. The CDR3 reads CASSWDRGLSYEQYF.

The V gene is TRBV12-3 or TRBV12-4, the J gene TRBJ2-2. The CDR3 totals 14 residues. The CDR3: CASSLSAWTGELFF.

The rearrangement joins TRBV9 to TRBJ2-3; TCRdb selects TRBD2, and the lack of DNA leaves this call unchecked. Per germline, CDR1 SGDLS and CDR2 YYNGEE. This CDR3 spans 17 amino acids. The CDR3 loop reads CASSDLLRAGGTDTQYF.

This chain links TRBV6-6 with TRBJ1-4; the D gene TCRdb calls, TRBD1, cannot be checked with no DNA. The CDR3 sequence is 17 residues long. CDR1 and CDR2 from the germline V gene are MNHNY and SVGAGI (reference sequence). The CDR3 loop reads CASSRGPPGQENEKLFF.

The CDR3 loop reads CSATTGTTEAFF. This chain connects TRBV20-1 to TRBJ1-1; TCRdb picks TRBD1, but there is no DNA to check that call. CDR1 DFQATT and CDR2 SNEGSKA come from the germline V gene (reference sequence). The CDR3 runs 12 residues.

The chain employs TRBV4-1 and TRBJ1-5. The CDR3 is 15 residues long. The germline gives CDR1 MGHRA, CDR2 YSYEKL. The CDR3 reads CASSQTEIGNQPQHF.

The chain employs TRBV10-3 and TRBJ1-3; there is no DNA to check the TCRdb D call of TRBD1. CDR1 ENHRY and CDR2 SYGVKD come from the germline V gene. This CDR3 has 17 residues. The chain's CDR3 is CAISESKGASSGNTIYF.

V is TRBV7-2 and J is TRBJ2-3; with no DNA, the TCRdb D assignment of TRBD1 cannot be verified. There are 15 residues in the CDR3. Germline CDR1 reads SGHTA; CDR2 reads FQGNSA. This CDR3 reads CASSNVQGGTDTQYF. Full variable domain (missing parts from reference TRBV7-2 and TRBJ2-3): GAGVSQSPSNKVTEKGKDVELRCDPISGHTALYWYRQSLGQGLEFLIYFQGNSAPDKSGLPSDRFSAERTGGSVSTLTIQRTQQEDSAVYLCASSNVQGGTDTQYFGPGTRLTVL.

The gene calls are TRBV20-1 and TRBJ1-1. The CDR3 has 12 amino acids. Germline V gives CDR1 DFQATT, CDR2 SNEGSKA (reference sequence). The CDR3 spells CSASEGYTEAFF.

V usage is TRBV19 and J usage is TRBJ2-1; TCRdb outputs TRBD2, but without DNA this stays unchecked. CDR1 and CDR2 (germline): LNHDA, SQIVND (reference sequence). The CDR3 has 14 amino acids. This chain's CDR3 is CASSIGTSGNEQFF.

CDR3 sequence: CASSLLGEVHEQYF. The genes are TRBV28 and TRBJ2-7. The CDR3 extends over 14 amino acids. Germline V gene lookup returns CDR1 MDHEN and CDR2 SYDVKM.

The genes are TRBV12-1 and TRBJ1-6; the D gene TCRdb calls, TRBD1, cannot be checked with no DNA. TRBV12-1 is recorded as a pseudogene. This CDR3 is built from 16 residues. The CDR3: CASSYSWTASNSPLHF.

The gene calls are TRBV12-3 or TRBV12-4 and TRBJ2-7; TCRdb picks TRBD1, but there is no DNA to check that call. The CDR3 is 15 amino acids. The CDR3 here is CASSTGQSLHYEQYF.